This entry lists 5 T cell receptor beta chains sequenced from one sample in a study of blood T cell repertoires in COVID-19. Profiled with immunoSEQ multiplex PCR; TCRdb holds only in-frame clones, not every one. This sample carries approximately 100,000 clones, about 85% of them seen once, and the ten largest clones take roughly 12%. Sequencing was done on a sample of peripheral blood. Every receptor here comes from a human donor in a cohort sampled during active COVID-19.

The CDR3 coding sequence is TGCGCCAGCAGCATAGGGACATATCAAGAGACCCAGTACTTC. Translation: CASSIGTYQETQYF. This chain uses TRBV5-1 with TRBJ2-5; D may be TRBD1 (6 bases). The CDR3 consists of 14 residues. Germline assignment: CDR1 SGHRS and CDR2 YFSETQ. The V gene lost 4 bases and the J gene lost 2 bases, with 12 bases spanning the gap.

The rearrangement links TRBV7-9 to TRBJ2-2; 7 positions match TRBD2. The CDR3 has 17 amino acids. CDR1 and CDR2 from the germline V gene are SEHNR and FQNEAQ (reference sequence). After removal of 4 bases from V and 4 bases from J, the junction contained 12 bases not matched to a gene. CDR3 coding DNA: TGTGCCAGCAGCTCCCGGGTGGCCGGGGAGGGCACCGGGGAGCTGTTTTTT. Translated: CASSSRVAGEGTGELFF.

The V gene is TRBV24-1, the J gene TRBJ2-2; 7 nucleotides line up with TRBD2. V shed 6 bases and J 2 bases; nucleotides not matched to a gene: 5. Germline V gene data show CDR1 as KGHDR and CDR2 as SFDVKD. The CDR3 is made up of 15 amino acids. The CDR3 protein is CATSPPGGNTGELFF. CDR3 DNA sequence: TGTGCCACCAGTCCCCCGGGGGGTAACACCGGGGAGCTGTTTTTT.

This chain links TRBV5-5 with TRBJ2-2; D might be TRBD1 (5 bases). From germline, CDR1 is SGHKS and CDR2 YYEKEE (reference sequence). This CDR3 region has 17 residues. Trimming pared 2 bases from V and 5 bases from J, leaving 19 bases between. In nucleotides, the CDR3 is TGTGCCAGCAGCTTAGTGATAGGGGTCAGGGTTACCGGGGAGCTGTTTTTT. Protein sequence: CASSLVIGVRVTGELFF.

DNA of the CDR3: TGTGCCAGCAGGGGGGACACCAACACTGAAGCTTTCTTT. This codes for CASRGDTNTEAFF. J is TRBJ1-1 and V is TRBV2, with a possible D match to TRBD1 (6 bases). Germline V gene lookup returns CDR1 SNHLY and CDR2 FYNNEI. V was shortened by 6 bases and J by 2 bases, with 10 bases between the two germline ends. CDR3 length: 13 residues. The full variable domain, its missing parts supplied by reference TRBV2 and TRBJ1-1, is EPEVTQTPSHQVTQMGQEVILRCVPISNHLYFYWYRQILGQKVEFLVSFYNNEISEKSEIFDDQFSVERPDGSNFTLKIRSTKLEDSAMYFCASRGDTNTEAFFGQGTRLTVV.